These T cell receptor beta chains were read from a single sample in a study of blood T cell repertoires in COVID-19. TCRdb's table, derived via immunoSEQ multiplex PCR, lists solely in-frame clones and lacks some. The sample records about 85,000 clones, approximately 78% being singletons. Sequences were obtained from peripheral blood. These receptors were collected from a woman of 80 years or more with acute or convalescent COVID-19. Both conserved end residues are part of each CDR3. Each record gives: clone size, D gene, V gene, J gene, CDR3 protein, CDR3 DNA. D genes are given only for firm matches. A row's size may be missing; if present it is once, few, many or a size class.

size: NA; D: NA; V: TRBV2; J: TRBJ1-6; CDR3: CASSGVDSPLHF; DNA: TGTGCCAGCAGCGGGGTTGATTCACCCCTCCACTTT
size: NA; D: NA; V: TRBV4-1; J: TRBJ2-5; CDR3: CASSQEGSGLETQYF; DNA: TGCGCCAGCAGCCAAGAGGGTAGCGGCTTAGAGACCCAGTACTTC
size: NA; D: TRBD1; V: TRBV19; J: TRBJ2-7; CDR3: CASSMWFRGQGAYEQYF; DNA: TGTGCCAGTAGTATGTGGTTTAGGGGACAGGGGGCCTACGAGCAGTACTTC
size: NA; D: TRBD1; V: TRBV5-1; J: TRBJ1-1; CDR3: CASSRDSLNTEAFF; DNA: TGCGCCAGCAGCCGGGACAGTTTGAACACTGAAGCTTTCTTT
size: few; D: TRBD2; V: TRBV6-1; J: TRBJ2-2; CDR3: CASSAGLAEFNTGELFF; DNA: TGTGCCAGCAGTGCGGGACTAGCGGAATTCAACACCGGGGAGCTGTTTTTT
size: NA; D: TRBD2; V: TRBV5-4; J: TRBJ2-1; CDR3: CASSLRASGNSNEQFF; DNA: TGTGCCAGCAGCCTGAGGGCTAGCGGGAATAGCAATGAGCAGTTCTTC
size: NA; D: NA; V: TRBV11-2; J: TRBJ1-2; CDR3: CASSPGRRDGANYGYTF; DNA: TGTGCCAGCAGCCCCGGGCGGAGGGATGGAGCGAACTATGGCTACACCTTC
size: NA; D: NA; V: TRBV11-2; J: TRBJ2-3; CDR3: CASSSIAPDTQYF; DNA: TGTGCCAGCAGCTCAATAGCACCAGATACGCAGTATTTT
size: NA; D: TRBD1; V: TRBV6-4; J: TRBJ2-7; CDR3: CASSARQGPGYEQYF; DNA: TGTGCCAGCAGTGCAAGACAGGGCCCGGGGTACGAGCAGTACTTC
size: NA; D: NA; V: TRBV19; J: TRBJ2-7; CDR3: CASSQGTPSAYEQYF; DNA: TGTGCCAGTAGTCAAGGGACTCCAAGTGCCTACGAGCAGTACTTC
size: NA; D: NA; V: TRBV21-1; J: TRBJ2-3; CDR3: CASSNGTGGIDTQYF; DNA: TGTGCCAGCAGCAACGGGACAGGGGGTATAGATACGCAGTATTTT
size: NA; D: TRBD2; V: TRBV4-2; J: TRBJ2-2; CDR3: CASSHGGLAANTGELFF; DNA: TGTGCCAGCAGCCACGGCGGACTAGCGGCGAACACCGGGGAGCTGTTTTTT
size: NA; D: NA; V: TRBV5-1; J: TRBJ1-4; CDR3: CASSGPGTFNEKLFF; DNA: TGCGCCAGCTCCGGCCCGGGAACCTTTAATGAAAAACTGTTTTTT
size: NA; D: NA; V: TRBV7-9; J: TRBJ1-4; CDR3: CASSGTTNEKLFF; DNA: TGTGCCTCCTCCGGGACAACTAATGAAAAACTGTTTTTT
size: NA; D: TRBD1; V: TRBV24-1; J: TRBJ2-1; CDR3: CATSEGQNYNEQFF; DNA: TGTGCCACCAGTGAGGGACAGAACTACAATGAGCAGTTCTTC
size: NA; D: TRBD1; V: TRBV25-1; J: TRBJ1-6; CDR3: CASSVPTGSNSPLHF; DNA: TGTGCCAGCAGTGTCCCGACAGGGTCTAATTCACCCCTCCACTTT
size: once; D: TRBD2; V: TRBV6-5; J: TRBJ2-5; CDR3: CASRGLAGPEAPYF; DNA: TGTGCCAGCAGAGGACTAGCGGGGCCCGAGGCCCCGTACTTC
size: NA; D: NA; V: TRBV6-1; J: TRBJ2-6; CDR3: CASSEAARVTGANVLTF; DNA: TGTGCCAGCAGTGAAGCGGCCAGGGTAACTGGGGCCAACGTCCTGACTTTC
size: NA; D: TRBD1; V: TRBV6-5; J: TRBJ2-5; CDR3: CASSYGTGEETQYF; DNA: TGTGCCAGCAGTTATGGGACAGGGGAAGAGACCCAGTACTTC
size: once; D: NA; V: TRBV18; J: TRBJ1-2; CDR3: CASSLDFNYGYTF; DNA: TGTGCCAGCTCACTAGACTTCAACTATGGCTACACCTTC
size: NA; D: NA; V: TRBV28; J: TRBJ1-2; CDR3: CATSQGGYGYTF; DNA: TGTGCCACCTCCCAGGGCGGCTATGGCTACACCTTC
size: NA; D: NA; V: TRBV28; J: TRBJ2-7; CDR3: CASTRGPSSYEQYF; DNA: TGTGCCAGCACCCGCGGCCCTAGCTCCTACGAGCAGTACTTC
size: NA; D: NA; V: TRBV6-5; J: TRBJ1-2; CDR3: CASSYAGVNYGYTF; DNA: TGTGCCAGCAGTTATGCAGGGGTTAACTATGGCTACACCTTC
size: NA; D: NA; V: TRBV5-1; J: TRBJ2-3; CDR3: CASSLGLGTDTQYF; DNA: TGCGCCAGCAGCTTGGGTCTTGGCACAGATACGCAGTATTTT
size: NA; D: NA; V: TRBV5-1; J: TRBJ2-1; CDR3: CASSLNGLGEQFF; DNA: TGCGCCAGCAGCTTGAACGGACTGGGTGAGCAGTTCTTC
size: NA; D: NA; V: TRBV6-1; J: TRBJ2-7; CDR3: CASSEETGTFYEQYF; DNA: TGTGCCAGCAGTGAAGAAACAGGAACCTTCTACGAGCAGTACTTC
size: NA; D: NA; V: TRBV5-1; J: TRBJ1-3; CDR3: CASSLAPSGLSGNTIYF; DNA: TGCGCCAGCAGCTTGGCCCCCAGCGGGCTCTCTGGAAACACCATATATTTT
size: NA; D: NA; V: TRBV28; J: TRBJ1-1; CDR3: CASGLGGVTEAFF; DNA: TGTGCCAGCGGCCTCGGAGGGGTAACTGAAGCTTTCTTT
size: few; D: NA; V: TRBV11-2; J: TRBJ1-3; CDR3: CASSLALITGTIGHTIYF; DNA: TGTGCCAGCAGCTTAGCTTTAATCACCGGGACAATTGGCCACACCATATATTTT
size: NA; D: TRBD1; V: TRBV6-5; J: TRBJ2-1; CDR3: CASSYRTGGHNEQFF; DNA: TGTGCCAGCAGTTACAGGACAGGGGGCCACAATGAGCAGTTCTTC
size: NA; D: NA; V: TRBV5-6; J: TRBJ1-2; CDR3: CASSVPGGNYGYTF; DNA: TGTGCCAGCAGCGTCCCCGGAGGGAACTATGGCTACACCTTC
size: NA; D: TRBD1; V: TRBV6-5; J: TRBJ1-2; CDR3: CASSYPRDRVTYGYTF; DNA: TGTGCCAGCAGTTACCCTAGGGACAGGGTGACCTATGGCTACACCTTC
size: NA; D: NA; V: TRBV10-2; J: TRBJ1-1; CDR3: CASSESQTFEAFF; DNA: TGCGCCAGCAGTGAGTCTCAGACATTTGAAGCTTTCTTT
size: NA; D: NA; V: TRBV27; J: TRBJ1-2; CDR3: CASSPRVQGYGYTF; DNA: TGTGCCAGCAGTCCACGGGTACAGGGTTATGGCTACACCTTC
size: NA; D: TRBD2; V: TRBV29-1; J: TRBJ2-7; CDR3: CSVGGGTGNEQYF; DNA: TGCAGCGTTGGGGGGGGGACCGGGAACGAGCAGTACTTC
size: NA; D: TRBD1; V: TRBV28; J: TRBJ2-7; CDR3: CASAWTGGYEQYF; DNA: TGTGCCAGCGCGTGGACAGGGGGATACGAGCAGTACTTC
size: NA; D: TRBD2; V: TRBV3-1/TRBV3-2; J: TRBJ2-3; CDR3: CASSQGTSGTDTQYF; DNA: TGTGCCAGCAGCCAAGGGACTAGCGGCACAGATACGCAGTATTTT
size: NA; D: NA; V: TRBV11-2; J: TRBJ1-3; CDR3: CASSLAGGFGNTIYF; DNA: TGTGCCAGCAGCTTAGCGGGGGGTTTTGGAAACACCATATATTTT
size: NA; D: NA; V: TRBV6-1; J: TRBJ1-1; CDR3: CASSEQKNTEAFF; DNA: TGTGCCAGCAGTGAGCAGAAAAACACTGAAGCTTTCTTT
size: NA; D: NA; V: TRBV7-6; J: TRBJ2-7; CDR3: CASSPLTSYEQYF; DNA: TGTGCCAGCAGCCCCCTAACTAGTTACGAGCAGTACTTC
size: few; D: NA; V: TRBV28; J: TRBJ1-5; CDR3: CASRDGSRNQPQHF; DNA: TGTGCCAGCAGAGACGGGAGCCGCAATCAGCCCCAGCATTTT
size: medium-sized; D: TRBD2; V: TRBV14; J: TRBJ2-1; CDR3: CASSQAPAGPSYNEQFF; DNA: TGTGCCAGCAGCCAGGCCCCAGCGGGACCCTCCTACAATGAGCAGTTCTTC
size: NA; D: TRBD1; V: TRBV2; J: TRBJ2-2; CDR3: CASSETGTGVTGELFF; DNA: TGTGCCAGCAGTGAAACCGGGACAGGGGTAACTGGGGAGCTGTTTTTT
size: few; D: TRBD1; V: TRBV15; J: TRBJ1-5; CDR3: CATSRDPATGVNQPQHF; DNA: TGTGCCACCAGCAGAGATCCAGCGACAGGGGTTAATCAGCCCCAGCATTTT
size: NA; D: TRBD1; V: TRBV5-1; J: TRBJ2-5; CDR3: CASSRETGTETQYF; DNA: TGCGCCAGCAGCAGAGAGACAGGGACAGAGACCCAGTACTTC
size: NA; D: TRBD2; V: TRBV5-5; J: TRBJ2-2; CDR3: CASSLVSGSGGTGELFF; DNA: TGTGCCAGCAGCTTGGTTAGCGGGAGTGGTGGCACCGGGGAGCTGTTTTTT
size: NA; D: TRBD1; V: TRBV10-3; J: TRBJ1-1; CDR3: CAISDLTGEMNTEAFF; DNA: TGTGCCATCAGTGACCTAACAGGGGAGATGAACACTGAAGCTTTCTTT
size: NA; D: NA; V: TRBV14; J: TRBJ2-7; CDR3: CASSQAGGSSYEQYF; DNA: TGTGCCAGCAGCCAAGCTGGCGGCTCATCCTACGAGCAGTACTTC
size: NA; D: NA; V: TRBV2; J: TRBJ2-5; CDR3: CASSLQETQYF; DNA: TGTGCCAGCAGTCTCCAAGAGACCCAGTACTTC